This TCR beta chain was captured by sequencing in a study of T cells in women clearing cervical HPV infection. Study findings and constraints: Unknown T-cell numbers per sample may underlie the richness differences. Timing of associations relative to infection is unclear; T-cell subsets were not isolated. Repertoire richness, not evenness, was significantly elevated in CIN3+ cases versus controls.

Method: immunoSEQ multiplex PCR; TCRdb's copy keeps in-frame clones and lacks some. The table for this sample gives 45,000 to 50,000 clones. Concerning this clone itself: Its antigen is unknown. An end of the junction differs from the germline gene, which may be a read error.

Specimen: blood buffy coat. This receptor was obtained from a woman between 18 and 70 years old with a cervical HPV16 infection that either progressed to CIN3+ or cleared (not recorded which).

CDR3 in amino acids: CASSLDRSRGETQYF. CDR3 DNA (partial): TGTGCCAGTAGTTTAGACAGGTCCCGCGGGGAGACC. This chain uses TRBV19 with TRBJ2-5; tentative D call: TRBD1 (6 bases). The read stops 3 residues short of the end of the CDR3; the missing end is completed from the germline J gene. The CDR3 loop spans 15 amino acids. CDR1 LNHDA and CDR2 SQIVND come from the germline V gene (reference sequence).